The text below deals with one TCR beta chain. What it binds is not known. PCR amplification relied on 60 Vbeta primers (plus 13 Jbeta primers). TCRdb keeps only in-frame clones here, not all; method: immunoSEQ multiplex PCR. Of about 130,000 clones listed, about three quarters are singletons. There are 13 residues in the CDR3. Trimming shortened V by 3 bases and J by 8 bases, and 11 bases separated the two germline ends. These data are taken from a study of cytomegalovirus exposure and HLA in healthy donors. Whole-study findings and limits: Some TCR beta chains (roughly 150 of them) were listed as cytomegalovirus-associated. A missense variant in DCLRE1C was later tied to TCR beta V- and J-gene trimming.

The sequenced sample was PBMCs. The chain carries TRBV23-1 and TRBJ1-3; no clear D. TRBV23-1 is recorded as an ORF, its role being uncertain. The receptor was derived from an older woman in good health and CMV-seropositive. The CDR3 nucleotides are TGCGCCAGCAGTCACCCGAGCCTCGACACCATATATTTT. It yields the protein CASSHPSLDTIYF.